This TCR beta chain was documented in a study of T cells in localized non-small cell lung cancer. Study-wide points: Uninvolved adjacent lung had higher T cell clonality than tumor and all other tissues. Greater blood T cell density accompanied longer overall survival.

This table comes from immunoSEQ multiplex PCR, and its TCRdb copy is limited to in-frame clones, with some not included. The table records tens of thousands of clones, roughly 88% of them present only once. The CDR3 is 14 amino acids. Looked up from germline, CDR1 is SGHRS and CDR2 is YFSETQ. The ends were cut back, 4 bases at V and 1 base at J, with 11 bases in the middle. As for this clone: What it binds is not known.

The rearrangement uses TRBV5-1 and TRBJ1-1; perhaps TRBD1 as D (5 bases). This clonotype was sampled from a man aged 40 to 75 with stage III lung adenocarcinoma. Sequencing was performed on peripheral blood mononuclear cells, taken before any cancer treatment. CDR3 residues: CASSRDDSNTEAFF. In DNA, the CDR3 is TGCGCCAGCAGCAGGGACGACTCGAACACTGAAGCTTTCTTT.